This section outlines one T cell receptor beta chain sequence together with its context. Its antigen is undetermined. Sorted-subset replicate PCRs used roughly 210 ng of genomic DNA. This amount corresponded to some 32,000 T cell genomes. This table comes from immunoSEQ multiplex PCR, and its TCRdb copy is limited to in-frame clones, with some not included. The table shows 1,500,000 or so clones, with roughly 97% occurring only once. The CDR3 length is 17 residues. In germline, CDR1 is KGHSH, CDR2 LQKENI. Unmatched junction bases numbered 14, after V lost 4 bases and J lost 10 bases. This record belongs to a study of shared clonotypes between healthy human individuals. General study results and limits: Among the subsets, naive ones generally showed larger estimated richness than memory ones.

The sequencing sample was made of naive CD4+ T cells sorted from blood. Subset here: CD45RA+ positively selected. The source is a man aged 25-40 years in good health. The rearrangement uses TRBV18 and TRBJ2-1; 12 bases are shared with TRBD2. The CDR3 region is CASSLRTLAGGPGEQFF. The CDR3 DNA reads as TGTGCCAGCTCACTGAGGACTCTAGCGGGAGGGCCGGGGGAGCAGTTCTTC. Complete variable domain (other parts from reference TRBV18 and TRBJ2-1): NAGVMQNPRHLVRRRGQEARLRCSPMKGHSHVYWYRQLPEEGLKFMVYLQKENIIDESGMPKERFSAEFPKEGPSILRIQQVVRGDSAAYFCASSLRTLAGGPGEQFFGPGTRLTVL.